These 2 T cell receptor beta chains originate from one sample sequenced in a study of CD8 T cells in Susac syndrome. RNA amounts of 0.5 to 1 ug underwent reverse transcription with random hexamers. TCRdb analysed the immunoSEQ multiplex PCR reads with MiXCR anew, one entry per CDR3 protein. The repertoire holds 100,000 to 150,000 distinct CDR3 sequences, with just under 95% as singletons. Sequenced sample: CD8+ T cells from PBMCs. These receptors all stem from a human donor with Susac syndrome.

The chain links TRBV2 to TRBJ2-5; 9 positions match TRBD1. The germline V gene encodes CDR1 SNHLY and CDR2 FYNNEI. J lost 5 bases, V lost 7 bases, and 8 bases had no gene match. This CDR3 is built from 14 residues. This CDR3 reads CASTGTGGRETQYF. CDR3 DNA sequence: TGTGCCAGCACCGGAACAGGGGGCAGGGAGACCCAGTACTTC.

This clonotype has a single count. The chain links TRBV4-1 to TRBJ2-4; D call uncertain. Germline CDR1 and CDR2: MGHRA and YSYEKL. This CDR3 has 13 residues. Deletions cut 1 base from V and 8 bases from J, with 9 bases between. CDR3 DNA: TGCGCCAGCAGCCAAGGGGGTTCGGACATTCAGTACTTC. Translated, it gives CASSQGGSDIQYF.